Below are 28 T cell receptor beta chains sequenced from a single sample in a study of cytomegalovirus exposure and HLA in healthy donors. Amplification used 60 Vbeta primers and 13 Jbeta primers. Sequenced by immunoSEQ multiplex PCR; TCRdb stores in-frame clones only, minus some. This sample has about 110,000 clones; approximately 70% occur once, and the top ten carry 5.4%. Sequenced: PBMCs. These receptors were collected from a woman between 65 and 79 years old in good health and CMV-seropositive.

The V gene is TRBV10-3, the J gene TRBJ1-3; TRBD1 aligns across 7 bases. The CDR3 runs 15 residues. The V gene's germline CDR1 is ENHRY and CDR2 SYGVKD. Unmatched junction bases numbered 4, after V lost 3 bases and J lost 2 bases. CDR3 DNA: TGTGCCATCAGTGATACGACAGGGACTGGAAACACCATATATTTT. Amino acids: CAISDTTGTGNTIYF.

This chain uses TRBV5-1 with TRBJ1-2, with a weak D call TRBD1 (5 bases). The CDR3 covers 15 residues. Looked up from germline, CDR1 is SGHRS and CDR2 is YFSETQ. The V and J ends lost 4 bases and 3 bases respectively, with 16 bases between them. The DNA for the CDR3 is TGCGCCAGCAGCCCAGGACACACCAGGGACTATGGCTACACCTTC. Protein sequence: CASSPGHTRDYGYTF.

The gene calls are TRBV19 and TRBJ1-1; D remains unclear. The V gene lost 6 bases and the J gene lost 8 bases, with 16 bases spanning the gap. Germline CDR1 LNHDA, CDR2 SQIVND (reference sequence). This CDR3 contains 13 residues. CDR3 DNA sequence: TGTGCCAGTAGCTTGACGGGAAGATTAGAAGCTTTCTTT. Protein sequence: CASSLTGRLEAFF.

The table lists this clone with a few counts. This rearrangement joins TRBV12-5 to TRBJ2-2; 7 positions agree with TRBD1. The germline V gene has CDR1 LGHNT and CDR2 FRNRAP. J gave up 0 bases and V 7 bases, and 5 bases lay outside the gene matches. The CDR3 spans 15 residues. The CDR3 coding sequence is TGTGCTAGTGCCCTCGGGACAGCGAACACCGGGGAGCTGTTTTTT. Translating it yields CASALGTANTGELFF.

The chain couples TRBV2 to TRBJ2-7; 9 bases are shared with TRBD1. This CDR3 is 14 amino acids long. V gave up 4 bases and J gave up 4 bases; unmatched junction bases: 5. Germline CDR1 is SNHLY and CDR2 is FYNNEI. Here the CDR3 reads CASSAGQGAYEQYF. The CDR3 DNA sequence: TGTGCCAGCAGTGCGGGACAGGGAGCTTACGAGCAGTACTTC.

This clone has more than one count but fewer than ten. J is TRBJ1-6 and V is TRBV27, with TRBD1 matching 10 bases. The J segment lost 6 bases and the V segment lost 8 bases, leaving 10 bases of the junction unmatched. Germline CDR1 and CDR2: MNHEY and SMNVEV (reference sequence). The CDR3 covers 16 residues. CDR3 sequence: CASLSLGDRGNSPLHF. The DNA of the CDR3 is TGTGCCAGCCTTAGTTTAGGGGACAGGGGTAATTCACCCCTCCACTTT.

The chain joins TRBV7-8 to TRBJ2-7, with 7 bases that match TRBD1. Trimming took 5 bases from V and 6 from J; bases not matched to a gene: 13. Germline assignment: CDR1 SGHVS and CDR2 FQNEAQ. The CDR3 runs to 15 residues. The CDR3 DNA sequence: TGTGCCAGCAGCCGCTTAAGGACAGGCCCCGGCGAGCAGTACTTC. Translated, it gives CASSRLRTGPGEQYF. Full variable domain (rest looked up from reference TRBV7-8 and TRBJ2-7): GAGVSQSPRYKVAKRGQDVALRCDPISGHVSLFWYQQALGQGPEFLTYFQNEAQLDKSGLPSDRFFAERPEGSVSTLKIQRTQQEDSAVYLCASSRLRTGPGEQYFGPGTRLTVT.

This chain links TRBV6-6 with TRBJ1-1, with no clear D. Germline assignment: CDR1 MNHNY and CDR2 SVGAGI (reference sequence). V was shortened by 6 bases and J by 6 bases, with 2 bases between the two germline ends. The CDR3 is 9 amino acids. The CDR3 nucleotides read TGTGCCAGCAGCTCTGAAGCTTTCTTT. This sequence encodes CASSSEAFF.

This clone was detected only a few times. The chain combines TRBV30 with TRBJ2-1, with D possibly TRBD2 on 6 matching bases. V was pared by 3 bases and J by 10 bases, with 19 bases between. The V gene's germline CDR1 is GTSNPN and CDR2 SVGIG (reference sequence). This CDR3 is built from 14 residues. The CDR3: CAWRNLGDSREQFF. The CDR3 nucleotides read TGTGCCTGGAGAAACCTTGGGGACTCAAGGGAGCAGTTCTTC.

Written as DNA, the CDR3 is TGTGCCAGCAGCTCCAGGAACTACAATGAGCAGTTCTTC. Protein: CASSSRNYNEQFF. The V and J genes are TRBV7-9 and TRBJ2-1; no clear D gene. The germline V gene has CDR1 SEHNR and CDR2 FQNEAQ (reference sequence). The ends were cut back, 4 bases at V and 3 bases at J, with 7 bases in the middle. The CDR3 is 13 residues long.

The chain combines TRBV4-1 with TRBJ1-2; tentatively, D is TRBD1 (6 bases). The germline gives CDR1 MGHRA, CDR2 YSYEKL. The CDR3 runs to 15 residues. The V end was cut by 2 bases, the J end by 7 bases, with 17 bases between. The CDR3 DNA sequence: TGCGCCAGCAGCCAAACCCGGGACATCTTCCCTGGCTACACCTTC. It specifies CASSQTRDIFPGYTF.

The chain employs TRBV5-1 and TRBJ2-3, with D possibly being TRBD1 (6 bases). Germline V CDR1 and CDR2: SGHRS, YFSETQ. Trimming pared 0 bases from V and 1 base from J, leaving 9 bases between. The CDR3 is 15 amino acids. The CDR3 reads CASSLAGQRTDTQYF. The CDR3 nucleotides are TGCGCCAGCAGCTTGGCCGGACAGCGCACAGATACGCAGTATTTT.

The chain links TRBV9 to TRBJ1-3; D not certain. From germline, CDR1 is SGDLS and CDR2 YYNGEE. The V gene lost 3 bases and the J gene lost 2 bases, with 9 bases spanning the gap. The CDR3 runs 14 residues. The CDR3 sequence is CASSESSTGNTIYF. DNA for the CDR3: TGTGCCAGCAGCGAGAGTAGTACTGGAAACACCATATATTTT.

The CDR3: CASGGLADTQYF. DNA of the CDR3: TGTGCCAGCGGGGGACTCGCAGATACGCAGTATTTT. The chain recombines TRBV28 with TRBJ2-3; D perhaps matches TRBD2 (6 bases). The CDR3 extends over 12 amino acids. Germline-derived CDR1 and CDR2 are MDHEN and SYDVKM. Trimming stripped 8 bases from V and 4 bases from J, with 10 bases between.

CDR3 coding DNA: TGTGCCAGCAGCTCTGGGGGGACAGTGCCCCTCGAGCAGTACTTC. Translating it yields CASSSGGTVPLEQYF. The chain couples TRBV11-2 to TRBJ2-7; weak D call: TRBD1 (7 bases). The CDR3 extends over 15 amino acids. Trimming cost V 4 bases and J 6 bases, with 19 bases left between them. Germline V lookup: CDR1 SGHAT, CDR2 FQNNGV.

The chain links TRBV18 to TRBJ1-1; D unclear. The CDR3 has 15 residues. V was clipped by 1 base and J by 5 bases, with 14 bases between them. CDR1 and CDR2 (germline): KGHSH, LQKENI. CDR3 bases: TGTGCCAGCTCACCACAGGCGGGGTTAGGGACTGAAGCTTTCTTT. Translating it yields CASSPQAGLGTEAFF.

This chain connects TRBV7-2 to TRBJ1-2; D is perhaps TRBD1 (6 bases). The germline V and J ends were trimmed by 5 bases and 8 bases, with 21 bases remaining between them. This CDR3 contains 15 residues. Germline V lookup: CDR1 SGHTA, CDR2 FQGNSA. CDR3 nucleotide sequence: TGTGCCAGCAGCCCAGCCCCCGGACAGCGGGAAGGCTACACCTTC. Its translation is CASSPAPGQREGYTF.

The gene calls are TRBV7-2 and TRBJ2-5; possibly TRBD2 for D (5 bases). With 0 bases removed from V and 2 bases from J, the gap between germline ends came to 13 bases. The germline gives CDR1 SGHTA, CDR2 FQGNSA. The CDR3 is 16 residues long. CDR3 sequence reads: CASSLALGRGQETQYF. For the CDR3, the DNA is TGTGCCAGCAGCTTAGCGCTGGGGAGAGGGCAAGAGACCCAGTACTTC.

The rearrangement uses TRBV28 and TRBJ2-3; D is undetermined. There are 14 residues in the CDR3. Germline V CDR1 and CDR2: MDHEN, SYDVKM. CDR3 protein: CGAKTAILTDTQYF. CDR3 nucleotide sequence: TGTGGAGCAAAAACCGCAATCCTGACAGATACGCAGTATTTT.

CDR3 nucleotide sequence: TGCGCCAGCAGCTCGACTAGCGGGGGGGTAAACAATGAGCAGTTCTTC. This sequence encodes CASSSTSGGVNNEQFF. The chain couples TRBV5-1 to TRBJ2-1; TRBD2 aligns across 14 bases. The CDR3 spans 16 residues. Unmatched junction bases numbered 4, after V lost 3 bases and J lost 5 bases. Germline CDR1 reads SGHRS; CDR2 reads YFSETQ.

The chain links TRBV27 to TRBJ2-1; TRBD1 might be the D (7 bases). Germline V gene sequence: CDR1 MNHEY, CDR2 SMNVEV (reference sequence). This CDR3 contains 15 residues. V was shortened by 2 bases and J by 5 bases, with 13 bases between the two germline ends. Here the CDR3 reads CASSLRGTVDNEQFF. The CDR3 coding sequence is TGTGCCAGCAGTTTACGCGGGACAGTTGACAATGAGCAGTTCTTC.

The chain recombines TRBV7-2 with TRBJ2-7, with 9 nucleotides matching TRBD1. V gave up 6 bases and J gave up 5 bases; unmatched junction bases: 5. Germline V gene sequence: CDR1 SGHTA, CDR2 FQGNSA. The CDR3 loop spans 13 amino acids. CDR3 loop: CASRRTGAHEQYF. The CDR3 DNA is TGTGCCAGCAGACGGACAGGGGCCCACGAGCAGTACTTC.

This chain's CDR3 is CASSNRQGGNEQFF. In DNA form, the CDR3 reads TGTGCCAGTAGTAACCGACAGGGGGGCAATGAGCAGTTCTTC. The chain employs TRBV19 and TRBJ2-1; 9 positions match TRBD1. The CDR3 is made up of 14 amino acids. Per germline, CDR1 LNHDA and CDR2 SQIVND (reference sequence). Losses at the gene ends were 4 bases for V and 6 bases for J; bases not matched to a gene: 4.

This chain joins TRBV6-5 and TRBJ1-6; D unclear. The V end lost 0 bases, the J end lost 9 bases, and 15 bases lay between the germline ends. The CDR3 is 16 amino acids. The germline gives CDR1 MNHEY, CDR2 SVGAGI. CDR3 amino acids: CASSYSSGSLGSPLHF. CDR3 nucleotide sequence: TGTGCCAGCAGTTACTCCTCCGGGAGCCTTGGTTCACCCCTCCACTTT.

The chain uses TRBV7-2 and TRBJ2-3, with D uncertain. The germline gives CDR1 SGHTA, CDR2 FQGNSA. V shed 4 bases and J shed 4 bases, with 15 bases lying between them. CDR3 length equals 15 residues. CDR3 DNA: TGTGCCAGCAGCTCCGCCCGTCCGGCGGCAGATACGCAGTATTTT. Translating it yields CASSSARPAADTQYF. The whole variable domain, remainder taken from reference TRBV7-2 and TRBJ2-3, is GAGVSQSPSNKVTEKGKDVELRCDPISGHTALYWYRQSLGQGLEFLIYFQGNSAPDKSGLPSDRFSAERTGGSVSTLTIQRTQQEDSAVYLCASSSARPAADTQYFGPGTRLTVL.

The gene calls are TRBV4-2 and TRBJ2-1; TRBD2 aligns across 10 bases. The CDR3 consists of 13 residues. Trimming at V came to 6 bases and at J to 7 bases, leaving 3 bases not matched to a gene. Germline V gene lookup returns CDR1 LGHNA and CDR2 YNFKEQ. CDR3 region: CASSRSGGNEQFF. CDR3 DNA sequence: TGTGCCAGCAGTCGTAGCGGGGGGAATGAGCAGTTCTTC.

This clone was detected a few times. This chain links TRBV30 with TRBJ2-1; D unresolved. Trimming took off 3 bases at V and 7 bases at J, with 16 bases between the two ends. The CDR3 is made up of 14 amino acids. CDR1 is GTSNPN and CDR2 is SVGIG in the germline V gene (reference sequence). CDR3 in DNA: TGTGCCTGGAGCCTCCCTCCACACCTGAATGAGCAGTTCTTC. Translated, it gives CAWSLPPHLNEQFF.

This clone was observed a handful of times. The rearrangement joins TRBV2 to TRBJ2-1, with 14 bases lining up with TRBD2. Unmatched junction bases numbered 3, after V lost 10 bases and J lost 1 base. The germline V gene encodes CDR1 SNHLY and CDR2 FYNNEI. The CDR3 sequence is 15 residues long. The CDR3 here is CATRTSGGSYNEQFF. The CDR3 DNA sequence: TGTGCCACCCGGACTAGCGGGGGGTCCTACAATGAGCAGTTCTTC. Variable domain in full (rest from reference TRBV2 and TRBJ2-1): EPEVTQTPSHQVTQMGQEVILRCVPISNHLYFYWYRQILGQKVEFLVSFYNNEISEKSEIFDDQFSVERPDGSNFTLKIRSTKLEDSAMYFCATRTSGGSYNEQFFGPGTRLTVL.